The text below deals with one TCR beta chain. Its antigen is as yet unknown. The data derive from a study of shared clonotypes between healthy human individuals. Turning to the study itself: Each donor's CD8 memory used one plate, CD8 naive two, each CD4 subset three. General study points: Since donors were few, the genetic and exposure-history diversity represented was limited.

For sorted subsets, about 190 ng DNA per replicate equaled 30,000 or so T cell genomes. Per the study methods: With immunoSEQ giving junction-only sequences and no quality scores, filtering differed. Profiling relied on immunoSEQ multiplex PCR, and the TCRdb table lists in-frame clones only, not all of them. From that table come the V and J calls and clone size; the DNA was used to work out D and trimming. Counted here are about 2 million clones, roughly 94% occurring once; the ten biggest clones make up 0.9% to 1.3%. The naive CD8 population came from CD45RO-negative cells selected for CCR7, without terminally differentiated effector memory CD45RA+ cells. V shed 4 bases and J shed 1 base, with 9 bases lying between them. This CDR3 is built from 13 residues. Germline V gene lookup returns CDR1 SQVTM and CDR2 ANQGSEA.

This clonotype was obtained from a man aged 18-30 years in good health. V and J are TRBV29-1 and TRBJ2-3; possible D gene TRBD2, 5 bases. The sequenced sample consisted of naive CD8+ T cells sorted from blood. The CDR3 loop reads CSVVGRGTDTQYF. The CDR3 nucleotides are TGCAGCGTTGTCGGGCGGGGCACAGATACGCAGTATTTT.